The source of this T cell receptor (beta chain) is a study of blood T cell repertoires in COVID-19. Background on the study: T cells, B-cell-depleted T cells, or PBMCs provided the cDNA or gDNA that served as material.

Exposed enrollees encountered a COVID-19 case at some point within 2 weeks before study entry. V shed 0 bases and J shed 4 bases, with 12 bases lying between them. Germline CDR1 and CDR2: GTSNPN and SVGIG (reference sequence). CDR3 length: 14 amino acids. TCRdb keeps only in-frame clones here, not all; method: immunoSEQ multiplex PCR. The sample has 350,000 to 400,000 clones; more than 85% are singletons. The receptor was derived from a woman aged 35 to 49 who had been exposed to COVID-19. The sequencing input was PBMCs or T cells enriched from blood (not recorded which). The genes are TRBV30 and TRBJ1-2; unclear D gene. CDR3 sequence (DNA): TGTGCCTGGAGTGTTTGGCAGGACTTCTATGGCTACACCTTC. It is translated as CAWSVWQDFYGYTF.